The entry below gives a single T cell receptor (beta chain) sequence along with its context. Its antigen is not known. The CDR3 has 14 amino acids. Trimming cost V 6 bases and J 4 bases; bases outside gene matches: 8. Germline V gene data show CDR1 as MDHEN and CDR2 as SYDVKM. This sample was taken from a study of vaccination and CD4 T cells after COVID-19. Findings and caveats of the study: SARS-CoV-2-reactive clonotype medians increased from about 20 to 38, not significantly.

Treatment noted: roughly ten-day PBMC culture with coronavirus spike peptide pools or control peptides (ViraFEST assay). Before TCRs were sequenced, ViraFEST expanded antigen-specific T cells with peptide pools. Sequence data for DNA of cultured CD4+ T cells were generated by the Oncomine TCR Beta short-read assay. TCRdb itself ran the PCR reads through MiXCR, one entry per CDR3 protein. Seen here are fewer than 9,000 distinct CDR3 sequences, around 70% observed once, and the top ten hold approximately 32%. The chain carries TRBV28 and TRBJ1-1; 7 nucleotides agree with TRBD1. This receptor was obtained from a human donor who had recovered from COVID-19. Sequenced sample: CD4+ T cells from blood, cultured in vitro. The CDR3 loop is CASRHRGKRTEAFF. Written as DNA, the CDR3 is TGTGCCAGCAGACACAGGGGAAAGCGCACTGAAGCTTTCTTT.